Listed below are T cell receptor beta chains from one sample, sequenced in a study of T cell responses to AZD1222 COVID-19 vaccine. Assay: immunoSEQ multiplex PCR; the TCRdb copy retains only in-frame clones and omits some. The table lists around 110,000 clones, roughly 84% of them singletons. Sample: peripheral blood, taken on day 0 of AZD1222 vaccination. The receptor set was obtained from an adult in good health. The CDR3 runs from the conserved cysteine through the conserved F or W. D genes are given only for firm matches. Not every row has a clone size; where given, it reads once, few, many or a size class.

j_call,d_call,clone_size,v_call,cdr3_aa,cdr3_nt
TRBJ1-2,-,-,TRBV18,CASSPSIGEHYGYTF,TGTGCCAGCTCACCATCGATAGGGGAACACTATGGCTACACCTTC
TRBJ2-7,TRBD1,once,TRBV3-1/TRBV3-2,CASSQAGQGDHEQYF,TGTGCCAGCAGCCAGGCAGGACAGGGTGACCACGAGCAGTACTTC
TRBJ2-7,-,few,TRBV9,CASSPGTFSYEQYF,TGTGCCAGCAGCCCGGGGACATTCTCCTACGAGCAGTACTTC
TRBJ2-5,TRBD1,-,TRBV27,CASSWDRGGETQYF,TGTGCCAGCAGTTGGGACAGGGGAGGAGAGACCCAGTACTTC
TRBJ1-1,-,few,TRBV6-5,CASSYGGTEAFF,TGTGCCAGCAGTTATGGGGGTACTGAAGCTTTCTTT
TRBJ2-3,TRBD2,-,TRBV5-6,CASSSGLAGLTDTQYF,TGTGCCAGCAGCTCGGGACTAGCGGGGCTCACAGATACGCAGTATTTT
TRBJ2-3,-,-,TRBV7-3,CASSLGGQQVRDTQYF,TGTGCCAGCAGCCTAGGGGGACAACAGGTCAGAGATACGCAGTATTTT
TRBJ1-6,-,-,TRBV19,CASSIAFSSPLHF,TGTGCCAGTAGTATAGCATTTTCCTCACCCCTCCACTTT
TRBJ1-1,-,-,TRBV4-2,CASSQDYQYEAFF,TGTGCCAGCAGCCAAGATTACCAGTATGAAGCTTTCTTT
TRBJ2-1,TRBD2,-,TRBV3-1/TRBV3-2,CASSPLAGGNEQFF,TGTGCCAGCAGCCCCCTAGCGGGAGGCAATGAGCAGTTCTTC
TRBJ1-6,-,-,TRBV2,CASSANNSPLHF,TGTGCCAGCAGCGCAAACAATTCACCCCTCCACTTT
TRBJ1-4,-,-,TRBV11-1,CASSNGRSNEKLFF,TGTGCCAGCAGCAACGGACGGAGTAATGAAAAACTGTTTTTT
TRBJ1-1,-,-,TRBV7-9,CASSLRQAFTEAFF,TGTGCCAGCAGCTTAAGACAGGCTTTTACTGAAGCTTTCTTT
TRBJ2-7,-,-,TRBV7-9,CASSLSSYEQYF,TGTGCCAGCAGCCTGAGCTCCTACGAGCAGTACTTC
TRBJ2-7,-,-,TRBV28,CASSPPRGRSYEQYF,TGTGCCAGCAGTCCGCCGCGGGGAAGATCCTACGAGCAGTACTTC
TRBJ2-2,-,once,TRBV30,CAWSRGSGSDTGELFF,TGTGCCTGGAGTCGAGGATCGGGGTCCGACACCGGGGAGCTGTTTTTT
TRBJ2-1,-,-,TRBV27,CASSLSPVNEQFF,TGTGCCAGCAGTTTATCTCCGGTCAATGAGCAGTTCTTC
TRBJ2-7,-,-,TRBV21-1,CASSKDRVPPGYEQYF,TGTGCCAGCAGCAAAGACAGGGTTCCTCCGGGCTACGAGCAGTACTTC
TRBJ2-2,-,once,TRBV7-9,CASSLGANTGELFF,TGTGCCAGCAGCTTAGGAGCTAACACCGGGGAGCTGTTTTTT
TRBJ2-7,-,-,TRBV27,CASSYGHSYEQYF,TGTGCCAGCAGTTATGGACACTCCTACGAGCAGTACTTC
TRBJ1-1,-,-,TRBV5-1,CASSPGQRNTEAFF,TGCGCCAGCAGCCCCGGACAAAGAAACACTGAAGCTTTCTTT
TRBJ1-6,-,-,TRBV28,CASSSPTADILHF,TGTGCCAGCAGTTCCCCGACAGCAGACATCCTCCACTTT
TRBJ1-4,TRBD1,-,TRBV4-1,CASSQWDREKLFF,TGCGCCAGCAGCCAATGGGACAGGGAAAAACTGTTTTTT
TRBJ1-6,-,-,TRBV27,CASSEQGVHYSPLHF,TGTGCCAGCAGTGAGCAGGGTGTCCATTATTCACCCCTCCACTTT
TRBJ1-5,-,once,TRBV4-1,CASSQDPGFSNQPQHF,TGCGCCAGCAGCCAAGATCCAGGTTTTAGCAATCAGCCCCAGCATTTT
TRBJ1-4,-,-,TRBV27,CASSLSGGPGEKLFF,TGTGCCAGCAGTTTATCGGGGGGGCCTGGCGAAAAACTGTTTTTT
TRBJ1-4,-,-,TRBV6-5,CASSYSSGANEKLFF,TGTGCCAGCAGTTACTCGAGCGGAGCTAATGAAAAACTGTTTTTT
TRBJ2-3,-,-,TRBV27,CASSLGLGNTDTQYF,TGTGCCAGCAGTTTAGGTTTGGGGAACACAGATACGCAGTATTTT
TRBJ1-4,-,-,TRBV27,CASREGLSTNEKLFF,TGTGCCAGCAGGGAGGGGCTTTCAACTAATGAAAAACTGTTTTTT
TRBJ2-1,-,once,TRBV16,CASSQSVRGGSGEQFF,TGTGCCAGCAGCCAATCCGTCAGGGGGGGGAGTGGTGAGCAGTTCTTC
TRBJ2-7,-,-,TRBV9,CASSVGPNKQGRGYEQYF,TGTGCCAGCAGCGTAGGTCCCAACAAACAGGGTCGAGGCTACGAGCAGTACTTC
TRBJ1-6,-,-,TRBV6-5,CATYRDGISPLHF,TGTGCCACATACAGGGATGGGATTTCACCCCTCCACTTT
TRBJ1-6,-,-,TRBV21-1,CASIQTASSYNSPLHF,TGTGCCAGCATCCAGACGGCAAGCTCCTATAATTCACCCCTCCACTTT
TRBJ2-2,-,-,TRBV15,CATRLFRGANTGELFF,TGTGCCACCAGACTTTTCCGCGGGGCTAACACCGGGGAGCTGTTTTTT
TRBJ2-3,TRBD2,once,TRBV25-1,CASSDRLAGGSGDTQYF,TGTGCCAGCAGTGATAGGTTGGCGGGGGGAAGTGGAGATACGCAGTATTTT
TRBJ1-2,-,-,TRBV19,CASSTRGQFFGGYTF,TGTGCCAGTAGTACCCGAGGACAGTTCTTCGGTGGCTACACCTTC
TRBJ2-4,TRBD1,-,TRBV6-5,CASSYTDTGAQYF,TGTGCCAGCAGTTACACCGACACAGGGGCCCAGTACTTC
TRBJ1-2,-,once,TRBV7-6,CASSFAKGMGYTF,TGTGCCAGCAGCTTTGCGAAGGGGATGGGCTACACCTTC
TRBJ2-1,-,-,TRBV30,CAWSTSSYNEQFF,TGTGCCTGGAGTACCTCATCCTACAATGAGCAGTTCTTC
TRBJ1-6,-,-,TRBV6-5,CASSFDSSSYNSPLHF,TGTGCCAGCAGTTTCGACTCGAGCTCCTATAATTCACCCCTCCACTTT
TRBJ1-2,-,-,TRBV5-1,CASSLGGTMGYTF,TGCGCCAGCAGCTTAGGGGGGACAATGGGCTACACCTTC
TRBJ2-1,TRBD1,few,TRBV7-7,CASSLGGTGVDEQFF,TGTGCCAGCAGCTTAGGCGGGACAGGGGTGGATGAGCAGTTCTTC
TRBJ2-7,-,-,TRBV5-8,CASGAYEQYF,TGTGCCAGCGGGGCCTACGAGCAGTACTTC
TRBJ2-7,-,-,TRBV11-2,CASSSPLEGGTYEQYF,TGTGCCAGCAGCTCCCCCCTGGAGGGGGGAACCTACGAGCAGTACTTC
TRBJ2-7,-,-,TRBV11-2,CASRRAHEQYF,TGTGCCAGCCGCCGGGCCCACGAGCAGTACTTC
TRBJ1-2,-,-,TRBV27,CASSQQGWGGGYTF,TGTGCCAGCAGCCAGCAGGGTTGGGGAGGAGGCTACACCTTC
TRBJ1-1,-,-,TRBV5-6,CASSFGAPNTEAFF,TGTGCCAGCAGCTTTGGGGCCCCGAACACTGAAGCTTTCTTT
TRBJ2-3,TRBD2,once,TRBV9,CASSVTSGGLDTQYF,TGTGCCAGCAGCGTAACTAGCGGGGGCTTGGATACGCAGTATTTT
TRBJ1-2,-,once,TRBV27,CASSLSEGDGYTF,TGTGCCAGCAGTTTATCGGAAGGGGACGGCTACACCTTC
TRBJ1-2,-,-,TRBV14,CASSQDMDGGGHGYTF,TGTGCCAGCAGCCAAGATATGGACGGAGGAGGACATGGCTACACCTTC
TRBJ2-2,TRBD2,-,TRBV24-1,CATSDPSGGAFNTGELFF,TGTGCCACCAGTGACCCTAGCGGGGGGGCCTTCAACACCGGGGAGCTGTTTTTT
TRBJ1-1,-,-,TRBV27,CASLRDGEAFF,TGTGCCAGTCTTAGGGACGGTGAAGCTTTCTTT
TRBJ1-1,-,once,TRBV27,CASSSSAAGTEAFF,TGTGCCAGCAGTTCCTCGGCGGCGGGCACTGAAGCTTTCTTT
TRBJ1-1,-,-,TRBV20-1,CSARHSTEAFF,TGCAGTGCTCGGCATAGTACTGAAGCTTTCTTT